A selection of T cell receptor beta chains follows, all from one sample in a study of T cell changes during pregnancy in multiple sclerosis. The protocol was immunoSEQ multiplex PCR, while the TCRdb copy is restricted to in-frame clones and leaves out a portion. The data show over 65,000 clones, with approximately 90% seen just once and approximately 2.4% held by the top ten. The sequencing here drew on peripheral blood, taken in the first trimester of pregnancy. Receptors originate from a female donor with multiple sclerosis, enrolled in a pregnancy study. The CDR3 runs from the conserved cysteine through the conserved F or W. The D gene is left open where the match is weak.

J | D | V | CDR3 | DNA
TRBJ2-1 | NA | TRBV6-4 | CASSAGSVDEQFF | TGTGCCAGCAGTGCGGGGAGCGTGGATGAGCAGTTCTTC
TRBJ2-3 | NA | TRBV7-9 | CASSRTVDTQYF | TGTGCCAGCAGCCGGACAGTCGATACGCAGTATTTT
TRBJ2-7 | TRBD1 | TRBV10-3 | CATSGQSYEQYF | TGTGCCACCTCGGGACAGAGTTACGAGCAGTACTTC
TRBJ1-6 | TRBD1 | TRBV7-3 | CASSTTGGNSPLHF | TGTGCCAGCAGCACGACAGGGGGCAATTCACCCCTCCACTTT
TRBJ1-6 | NA | TRBV5-1 | CASSLDRAVSPLHF | TGCGCCAGCAGCTTGGACAGGGCGGTTTCACCCCTCCACTTT
TRBJ1-2 | NA | TRBV9 | CASSVDAGEGYGYTF | TGTGCCAGCAGCGTAGACGCAGGGGAGGGGTATGGCTACACCTTC
TRBJ2-3 | TRBD2 | TRBV5-4 | CASSSRLAGGSDTQYF | TGTGCCAGCAGCTCCAGACTAGCGGGGGGATCAGATACGCAGTATTTT
TRBJ1-2 | NA | TRBV28 | CASSLGGNYGYTF | TGTGCCAGCAGCCTCGGCGGAAACTATGGCTACACCTTC
TRBJ2-1 | NA | TRBV29-1 | CSVADPGTYNEQFF | TGCAGCGTTGCGGACCCCGGGACCTACAATGAGCAGTTCTTC
TRBJ2-2 | NA | TRBV6-5 | CASIASLGGGELFF | TGTGCCAGCATAGCGAGCCTAGGAGGCGGGGAGCTGTTTTTT
TRBJ2-5 | TRBD2 | TRBV5-4 | CASSLGLAGKETQYF | TGTGCCAGCAGCTTGGGGCTAGCGGGGAAAGAGACCCAGTACTTC
TRBJ1-4 | NA | TRBV5-8 | CASSLRTLYEKLFF | TGTGCCAGCAGCTTGAGGACACTCTATGAAAAACTGTTTTTT
TRBJ2-7 | NA | TRBV5-6 | CASSFSGEQYF | TGTGCCAGCAGCTTCAGCGGAGAGCAGTACTTC
TRBJ2-1 | NA | TRBV7-9 | CASSPAPGTYNEQFF | TGTGCCAGCAGCCCAGCCCCCGGGACTTACAATGAGCAGTTCTTC
TRBJ2-5 | TRBD1 | TRBV14 | CASSQGDRRKTQYF | TGTGCCAGCAGCCAAGGGGACAGAAGGAAGACCCAGTACTTC
TRBJ2-1 | TRBD1 | TRBV15 | CATSSLTGISAYNEQFF | TGTGCCACCAGCAGCTTGACAGGGATCAGTGCCTACAATGAGCAGTTCTTC
TRBJ2-1 | TRBD2 | TRBV14 | CASSQELTSGVFNEQFF | TGTGCCAGCAGCCAAGAGTTGACTAGCGGTGTTTTTAATGAGCAGTTCTTC
TRBJ2-6 | NA | TRBV2 | CASSKDSGSGANVLTF | TGTGCCAGCAGTAAGGACTCTGGCTCTGGGGCCAACGTCCTGACTTTC
TRBJ2-1 | TRBD2 | TRBV30 | CAWSVRPAGEQFF | TGTGCCTGGAGTGTGCGGCCAGCGGGGGAGCAGTTCTTC
TRBJ2-7 | TRBD2 | TRBV10-3 | CAISPGLAGGSGEQYF | TGTGCCATCAGTCCTGGACTAGCGGGAGGCTCGGGAGAGCAGTACTTC
TRBJ2-6 | TRBD1 | TRBV5-1 | CASSLRTGESSGANVLTF | TGCGCCAGCAGCTTACGGACAGGGGAGAGCTCTGGGGCCAACGTCCTGACTTTC
TRBJ1-1 | TRBD1 | TRBV27 | CASSLFSGGFGNTEAFF | TGTGCCAGCAGTTTATTTTCAGGGGGTTTTGGGAACACTGAAGCTTTCTTT
TRBJ2-7 | NA | TRBV5-5 | CASSLVSSPYEQYF | TGTGCCAGCAGCTTGGTCTCCTCTCCCTACGAGCAGTACTTC
TRBJ2-3 | NA | TRBV7-9 | CASSPPGVSTDTQYF | TGTGCCAGCAGCCCCCCGGGGGTTAGCACAGATACGCAGTATTTT
TRBJ2-7 | NA | TRBV18 | CASSLGTNSYEQYF | TGTGCCAGCTCACTCGGGACAAATTCCTACGAGCAGTACTTC
TRBJ1-2 | NA | TRBV10-1 | CASSYRAPASGYTF | TGCGCCAGCAGTTACAGGGCCCCGGCTTCTGGCTACACCTTC
TRBJ2-1 | NA | TRBV27 | CASSKGRQANYNEQFF | TGTGCCAGCAGCAAAGGGCGACAGGCGAACTACAATGAGCAGTTCTTC
TRBJ1-4 | NA | TRBV27 | CASSFGDIFNEKLFF | TGTGCCAGCAGTTTCGGGGACATATTTAATGAAAAACTGTTTTTT
TRBJ1-3 | TRBD1 | TRBV5-6 | CASSLDPTGAGNTIYF | TGTGCCAGCAGCCTTGATCCGACAGGGGCTGGAAACACCATATATTTT
TRBJ2-7 | TRBD1 | TRBV13 | CASSPRDRGRYEQYF | TGTGCCAGCAGCCCCCGGGACAGGGGAAGGTACGAGCAGTACTTC
TRBJ2-7 | NA | TRBV10-3 | CAIRDGLGGGYEQYF | TGTGCCATCAGGGATGGACTCGGTGGTGGGTACGAGCAGTACTTC
TRBJ2-3 | NA | TRBV11-2 | CASSSIRGAATDTQYF | TGTGCCAGCAGTTCAATTCGGGGGGCTGCCACAGATACGCAGTATTTT
TRBJ1-2 | TRBD1 | TRBV5-1 | CASSLGRQGNLNNYGYTF | TGCGCCAGCAGCTTGGGACGACAGGGTAACTTGAATAACTATGGCTACACCTTC
TRBJ2-2 | TRBD2 | TRBV11-2 | CASSPTGGSGAGELFF | TGTGCCAGCAGCCCGACGGGGGGGTCGGGAGCCGGGGAGCTGTTTTTT
TRBJ1-3 | NA | TRBV6-6 | CASSWGGGSGNTIYF | TGTGCCAGCAGTTGGGGGGGTGGTTCTGGAAACACCATATATTTT
TRBJ2-3 | NA | TRBV10-3 | CAIRAQGSDTQYF | TGTGCCATCAGGGCGCAGGGGTCAGATACGCAGTATTTT
TRBJ1-1 | NA | TRBV7-3 | CASSSLGTLNTEVFF | TGTGCCAGCAGTTCGCTCGGGACTTTGAACACTGAAGTTTTCTTT
TRBJ1-1 | NA | TRBV4-1 | CASSRLTALNTEAFF | TGCGCCAGCAGCCGACTGACAGCCCTGAACACTGAAGCTTTCTTT
TRBJ1-4 | NA | TRBV7-9 | CASSLEAGEKLFF | TGTGCCAGCAGCTTAGAGGCAGGTGAAAAACTGTTTTTT
TRBJ2-1 | TRBD2 | TRBV5-1 | CASSLVGLAGAEQFF | TGCGCCAGCAGCTTGGTAGGACTAGCGGGGGCAGAGCAGTTCTTC